One and the same sample provided the 29 T cell receptor beta chains below, sequenced in a study of cytomegalovirus exposure and HLA in healthy donors. Researchers ran the PCR with 60 Vbeta and 13 Jbeta primers. Sequencing was performed with immunoSEQ multiplex PCR; in TCRdb, only in-frame clones are kept and a portion is missing. Here the sample spans fewer than 250,000 clones, over 70% being singletons. The specimen was PBMCs. These TCRs come from a woman aged 18-35 years in good health and CMV-seronegative.

This clone was seen just once. CDR3 in DNA: TGTGCCAGCAGCTTAGTCGGCGGGACAGGGGGCCTCTACGAGCAGTACTTC. It specifies CASSLVGGTGGLYEQYF. The chain combines TRBV7-2 with TRBJ2-7, with TRBD1 identical over 12 bases. Germline trimming cut 1 base from V and 3 bases from J; bases unmatched to any gene: 7. This CDR3 spans 17 amino acids. CDR1 is SGHTA, CDR2 FQGNSA, per germline.

This clone was seen a single time. This chain uses TRBV11-2 with TRBJ2-3; 9 nucleotides agree with TRBD2. The germline gives CDR1 SGHAT, CDR2 FQNNGV. The CDR3 totals 16 residues. The V gene end was trimmed by 4 bases and the J gene end by 5 bases; junction bases not matched to a gene: 10. The CDR3 sequence is CASSSRRGGVRDTQYF. CDR3 in DNA: TGTGCCAGCAGCTCACGCCGCGGGGGGGTGAGAGATACGCAGTATTTT.

The chain couples TRBV28 to TRBJ1-1; no reliable D call. This CDR3 has 14 amino acids. Germline V gene lookup returns CDR1 MDHEN and CDR2 SYDVKM. V dropped 2 bases and J dropped 0 bases, with 7 bases sitting between them. The CDR3: CASSLITLNTEAFF. CDR3 coding DNA: TGTGCCAGCAGTTTAATCACTTTGAACACTGAAGCTTTCTTT.

In this sample, this clone turned up once. V is TRBV5-6 and J is TRBJ2-5; TRBD2 aligns across 16 bases. The V gene end was trimmed by 5 bases and the J gene end by 4 bases; junction bases not matched to a gene: 8. The germline V gene has CDR1 SGHDT and CDR2 YYEEEE. CDR3 length: 17 residues. The CDR3 nucleotides are TGTGCCAGCAGTTGGGGACTAGCGGGAGGGGGAGGAGAGACCCAGTACTTC. Its translation: CASSWGLAGGGGETQYF.

The chain has TRBV6-1 and TRBJ2-3; 9 nucleotides agree with TRBD2. CDR1 and CDR2 from the germline V gene are MNHNS and SASEGT. V lost 8 bases and J lost 0; bases outside the gene matches: 3. This CDR3 is 14 amino acids long. Here the CDR3 DNA reads TGTGCCAGCCGCCTAGCGGGGAGCACAGATACGCAGTATTTT. Its translation: CASRLAGSTDTQYF.

The genes are TRBV7-3 and TRBJ2-7; 10 nucleotides match TRBD1. J gave up 2 bases and V 3 bases, and 4 bases lay outside the gene matches. The CDR3 loop spans 15 amino acids. Germline V gives CDR1 SGHTA, CDR2 FQGTGA. This CDR3 is CASSLGQGLTYEQYF. For the CDR3, the DNA is TGTGCCAGCAGCTTGGGACAGGGGTTGACCTACGAGCAGTACTTC.

The chain is built from TRBV7-2 and TRBJ1-6; no firm D call. Trimming shortened V by 2 bases and J by 6 bases, and 14 bases separated the two germline ends. The CDR3 is made up of 16 amino acids. The germline gives CDR1 SGHTA, CDR2 FQGNSA. CDR3 in DNA: TGTGCCAGCAGCTTACTCCCAAAGCCCGTTAATTCACCCCTCCACTTT. Its translation is CASSLLPKPVNSPLHF.

This clone was seen a few times. This chain uses TRBV7-3 with TRBJ2-7, with a weak D call TRBD2 (5 bases). CDR1 is SGHTA, CDR2 FQGTGA, per germline. V was clipped by 4 bases and J by 6 bases, with 13 bases between them. The length of the CDR3 is 13 residues. The CDR3 is CASSSPNSAEQYF. The CDR3 DNA sequence: TGTGCCAGCAGCTCGCCCAATAGCGCCGAGCAGTACTTC.

The chain has TRBV30 and TRBJ2-7; 7 bases match TRBD1. With 3 bases clipped from V and 2 bases from J, the junction kept 7 bases outside the gene matches. CDR3 size: 14 residues. The V gene's germline CDR1 is GTSNPN and CDR2 SVGIG (reference sequence). The CDR3 DNA reads TGTGCCTGGAGGGGCGGGCAGGGGGCCTACGAGCAGTACTTC. Its translation: CAWRGGQGAYEQYF.

This clone appeared a few times. V is TRBV18 and J is TRBJ1-1; tentative D call: TRBD1 (5 bases). Germline lookup yields CDR1 KGHSH and CDR2 LQKENI. V was trimmed by 3 bases and J by 0 bases, leaving 14 bases between them. The CDR3 length is 16 residues. For the CDR3, the DNA is TGTGCCAGCTCACCGTCGGGGGTAGCAGTGAACACTGAAGCTTTCTTT. Its protein is CASSPSGVAVNTEAFF.

This clone was counted once. This chain links TRBV5-1 with TRBJ2-2, with a weak D call TRBD1 (5 bases). Germline CDR1 reads SGHRS; CDR2 reads YFSETQ. The CDR3 is 16 residues long. Trimming took 2 bases from V and 6 from J, leaving 17 bases between them. This CDR3 reads CASSFRNLGVAGELFF. CDR3 coding DNA: TGCGCCAGCAGCTTCCGGAATCTAGGGGTCGCCGGGGAGCTGTTTTTT.

The rearrangement links TRBV5-1 to TRBJ2-5; TRBD1 agrees at 9 bases. This CDR3 has 15 residues. V was clipped by 2 bases and J by 5 bases; unmatched bases: 7. CDR1 is SGHRS and CDR2 is YFSETQ in the germline V gene. The CDR3 DNA follows: TGCGCCAGCAGCTTTAATACAGGGGGCCAGGAGACCCAGTACTTC. Protein product: CASSFNTGGQETQYF. The complete variable domain, with remaining parts taken from reference TRBV5-1 and TRBJ2-5, reads KAGVTQTPRYLIKTRGQQVTLSCSPISGHRSVSWYQQTPGQGLQFLFEYFSETQRNKGNFPGRFSGRQFSNSRSEMNVSTLELGDSALYLCASSFNTGGQETQYFGPGTRLLVL.

The chain is built from TRBV5-4 and TRBJ2-7; D ambiguous. The germline V gene has CDR1 SGHNT and CDR2 YYREEE (reference sequence). With 5 bases removed from V and 1 base from J, the gap between germline ends came to 4 bases. The CDR3 runs 11 residues. The CDR3 protein is CASSNSYEQYF. DNA of the CDR3: TGTGCCAGCAGTAATTCCTACGAGCAGTACTTC.

The chain recombines TRBV10-3 with TRBJ1-2; 11 nucleotides match TRBD1. CDR1 ENHRY and CDR2 SYGVKD come from the germline V gene. The trim removed 2 bases at V and 2 bases at J, leaving 4 bases unmatched. This CDR3 is built from 16 residues. The CDR3 nucleotides read TGTGCCATCAGTGAGCCTGGGACAGGGGGGAACTATGGCTACACCTTC. Protein product: CAISEPGTGGNYGYTF.

This clone has a handful of counts. The V gene is TRBV4-3, the J gene TRBJ1-4; D may be TRBD1 (5 bases). The V gene lost 2 bases and the J gene lost 3 bases, with 16 bases spanning the gap. CDR3 length: 17 residues. Per germline, CDR1 LGHNA and CDR2 YSLEER. CDR3 nucleotides: TGCGCCAGCAGCCAAATTGGGGCGGGGGTTGCTAATGAAAAACTGTTTTTT. Protein product: CASSQIGAGVANEKLFF.

The J gene is TRBJ2-5, the V gene TRBV28; D uncertain. Per the germline V gene, CDR1 is MDHEN and CDR2 is SYDVKM. The CDR3 consists of 14 residues. V lost 3 bases to trimming and J lost 0 bases, with 8 bases between them. The CDR3 here is CASSFPGHQETQYF. CDR3 bases: TGTGCCAGCAGTTTCCCAGGCCACCAAGAGACCCAGTACTTC.

The gene calls are TRBV6-5 and TRBJ1-2; D perhaps matches TRBD1 (5 bases). The CDR3 extends over 16 amino acids. Per germline, CDR1 MNHEY and CDR2 SVGAGI. Trimming shortened V by 4 bases and J by 8 bases, and 23 bases separated the two germline ends. Here the CDR3 reads CASSSHGRDPIMGYTF. In DNA form, the CDR3 reads TGTGCCAGCAGTTCCCACGGGCGGGACCCTATAATGGGCTACACCTTC.

This clone has a single count. The gene calls are TRBV18 and TRBJ1-1; TRBD1 agrees at 7 bases. Germline loops: CDR1 KGHSH, CDR2 LQKENI. Losses at the gene ends were 6 bases for V and 1 base for J; bases not matched to a gene: 8. There are 15 residues in the CDR3. CDR3 coding DNA: TGTGCCAGCTCGCCAGGGGGGGGCGGGAACACTGAAGCTTTCTTT. Its translation: CASSPGGGGNTEAFF.

A single count supports this clone. The chain is built from TRBV11-2 and TRBJ2-3; 8 bases align to TRBD1. Germline CDR1 is SGHAT and CDR2 is FQNNGV. CDR3 length: 16 residues. With V trimmed by 1 base and J by 3 bases, 6 bases remained unmatched. The CDR3 bases are TGTGCCAGCAGCTTAGCCCAGGGGGCGCGTACAGATACGCAGTATTTT. Residues: CASSLAQGARTDTQYF. Full variable domain (rest looked up from reference TRBV11-2 and TRBJ2-3): EAGVAQSPRYKIIEKRQSVAFWCNPISGHATLYWYQQILGQGPKLLIQFQNNGVVDDSQLPKDRFSAERLKGVDSTLKIQPAKLEDSAVYLCASSLAQGARTDTQYFGPGTRLTVL.

V is TRBV6-5 and J is TRBJ1-1, with 7 bases aligning to TRBD1. The CDR3 contains 14 residues. Germline V gene lookup returns CDR1 MNHEY and CDR2 SVGAGI. V shed 6 bases, J shed 1 base, and the junction held 5 bases outside the gene matches. The chain's CDR3 is CASRLGQKNTEAFF. The CDR3 DNA sequence: TGTGCCAGCAGGCTGGGACAGAAGAACACTGAAGCTTTCTTT.

The V and J genes are TRBV29-1 and TRBJ1-1, with 9 positions matching TRBD1. CDR3 length: 15 amino acids. Germline V gene sequence: CDR1 SQVTM, CDR2 ANQGSEA. The ends lost 4 bases at V and 6 bases at J; junction bases unmatched: 12. The CDR3 coding sequence is TGCAGCGTTGTCCGACTGGACAGGGGAATCTCTGAAGCTTTCTTT. Translating gives CSVVRLDRGISEAFF. Based on the CDR3 plus reference TRBV29-1 and TRBJ1-1, the full variable domain is SAVISQKPSRDICQRGTSLTIQCQVDSQVTMMFWYRQQPGQSLTLIATANQGSEATYESGFVIDKFPISRPNLTFSTLTVSNMSPEDSSIYLCSVVRLDRGISEAFFGQGTRLTVV.

The chain employs TRBV5-4 and TRBJ2-5; 12 bases agree with TRBD2. The V segment lost 0 bases and the J segment 3 bases; nucleotides outside the gene matches: 0. Germline V gene lookup returns CDR1 SGHNT and CDR2 YYREEE (reference sequence). The CDR3 is 15 residues long. CDR3 DNA sequence: TGTGCCAGCAGCTTGGGACTAGCGGGAGAAGAGACCCAGTACTTC. Its protein is CASSLGLAGEETQYF.

The CDR3 spells CASSTQRQTTGELFF. DNA for the CDR3: TGTGCCAGCAGCACCCAACGACAGACCACCGGGGAGCTGTTTTTT. The rearrangement uses TRBV7-2 and TRBJ2-2, with D perhaps matching TRBD1 (5 bases). From germline, CDR1 is SGHTA and CDR2 FQGNSA. Deletions cut 5 bases from V and 4 bases from J, with 14 bases between. The CDR3 length is 15 residues.

This clone was observed a few times. The chain employs TRBV4-1 and TRBJ2-7; 9 bases map to TRBD1. V shed 0 bases, J shed 3 bases, and the junction held 0 bases outside the gene matches. The germline gives CDR1 MGHRA, CDR2 YSYEKL. The CDR3 is made up of 14 amino acids. The CDR3 is CASSQEDRGYEQYF. CDR3 nucleotides: TGCGCCAGCAGCCAAGAGGACAGGGGCTACGAGCAGTACTTC.

The chain is built from TRBV6-6 and TRBJ2-3; 7 bases match TRBD2. Germline V gene data show CDR1 as MNHNY and CDR2 as SVGAGI (reference sequence). Germline trimming cut 5 bases from V and 1 base from J; bases unmatched to any gene: 6. The CDR3 covers 15 residues. CDR3 residues: CASSPRGRGTDTQYF. The DNA of the CDR3 is TGTGCCAGCAGTCCTCGGGGGAGGGGCACAGATACGCAGTATTTT.

V and J are TRBV2 and TRBJ1-1, with a weak D call TRBD1 (6 bases). Germline CDR1 reads SNHLY; CDR2 reads FYNNEI. V lost 3 bases and J 3 bases, leaving 8 bases between the germline ends. This CDR3 has 13 residues. The CDR3 DNA reads TGTGCCAGCAGTGAGGACAGCCACACTGAAGCTTTCTTT. Its protein is CASSEDSHTEAFF.

J is TRBJ2-1 and V is TRBV12-1; TRBD1, as called in the table, went unchecked against the DNA. TRBV12-1 is annotated as a pseudogene. This CDR3 comprises 16 residues. The CDR3 sequence: CASSFAILTGYNEQFF. The CDR3 DNA reads as TGTGCCAGCAGCTTTGCGATACTTACAGGATACAATGAGCAGTTCTTC.

The V gene is TRBV7-9, the J gene TRBJ2-5, with D possibly being TRBD1 (6 bases). Germline CDR1 and CDR2: SEHNR and FQNEAQ (reference sequence). The length of the CDR3 is 15 residues. V gave up 5 bases and J gave up 3 bases, with 16 bases separating them. As DNA, the CDR3 is TGTGCCAGCAGCATAGGACAGTTGCCCGAAGAGACCCAGTACTTC. Translating gives CASSIGQLPEETQYF.

This rearrangement joins TRBV4-1 to TRBJ2-7; 7 bases fit TRBD1. Trimming removed 1 base from V and 4 bases from J; junction bases left unmatched: 10. Germline CDR1 MGHRA, CDR2 YSYEKL. This CDR3 is 16 amino acids long. CDR3 in amino acids: CASSQGLEDRIYEQYF. The CDR3 region has the DNA TGCGCCAGCAGCCAAGGTCTCGAGGACAGGATTTACGAGCAGTACTTC.